This TCR beta chain was captured in a study of OX40 agonist ivuxolimab in advanced cancers. As for the study more broadly: Ivuxolimab was a fully human IgG2 agonistic monoclonal antibody targeting the costimulatory receptor OX40 (CD134). Intravenous ivuxolimab was administered to patients every 2 weeks at six dose levels: 0.01, 0.1, 0.3, 1.5, 3 and 10 mg/kg. Of the roughly 51 patients in dose escalation, about 20 had hepatocellular carcinoma, some 15 had melanoma, 9 had renal cell carcinoma and 9 had head and neck cancer. The dose-escalation cohort was almost 85% male with a mean age of approximately 59 years, ranging from 23 to 79. Prior anti-PD-1, anti-PD-L1 or anti-CTLA-4 therapy was permitted, and 30% to 45% of dose-escalation patients had received checkpoint inhibitors. Partial responses occurred in three dose-escalation patients: two with cutaneous melanoma and one with hepatocellular carcinoma. The point of sequencing TCRbeta in the periphery was to test whether ivuxolimab changed TCR sequence diversity and drove clonal T-cell expansion. The paper describes the monotherapy dose-escalation part (N = 52 patients) of the phase I trial of ivuxolimab.

CDR1 and CDR2 are drawn from the germline V gene: MGHRA, YSYEKL. From cysteine to phenylalanine, the CDR3 is 15 amino acids long. The DNA shown is the 45-base CDR3, in frame from base 1. About this clone: Its specific antigen is unknown. At one boundary the junction diverges from the germline segment, which might be a read error.

Beyond this particular receptor, the publication reports: Low levels of normalized T-cell clonal expansion were also shown by some nonresponding patients. After ivuxolimab, more expanded clones were found on average in CD8+ T cells than in CD4+ T cells. Partial responders in the 0.1-3.0 mg/kg groups had among the lowest normalized peripheral clonal expansion, especially among CD8+ T cells. The antigen specificity of the peripheral T cells that underwent clonal expansion was not determined. At doses from 0.1 to 3.0 mg/kg, clonal expansion was seen in both CD4+ and CD8+ blood T cells between baseline and week 6.

Genomic DNA was isolated from the sorted cells so that the TCRbeta CDR3 region could be sequenced. TCRbeta CDR3 regions were sequenced using the immunoSEQ Assay. TCRdb took this table from immuneACCESS and kept in-frame rearrangements with V and J called. Such tables lack part of the clones; where checked against another copy, unresolved V genes explain under half of the gap, and the rest is unexplained. This sample has roughly 87,000 clones in its table, and around 93% of those were observed once. The ten largest clones represent about 8.6% of the sample. The trial excluded patients who had a history of autoimmune disease or who were on systemic immunosuppression. Peripheral blood for TCR sequencing was collected from all dose cohorts at baseline, on cycle 4 day 1, and on cycle 7 day 1. Samples were obtained from an open-label, multicenter, first-in-human phase I dose-escalation trial of ivuxolimab. Adults with locally advanced or metastatic head and neck squamous cell, hepatocellular, melanoma or renal cell carcinoma were enrolled in the trial. CD4+ and CD8+ T cells were sorted separately from peripheral blood before TCR sequencing.

The receptor comes from an adult with an advanced solid tumor such as melanoma, head and neck, liver or kidney cancer. The rearranged chain carries TRBV4-1 and TRBJ1-1, with TRBD1 perhaps the D gene, on 6 matching bases. The sequences come from CD4+ or CD8+ T cells sorted from blood, collected in a trial of the OX40 agonist ivuxolimab. The CDR3 protein: CASTQNLGASTEAFF. The nucleotide sequence reads TGCGCCAGCACCCAAAACCTGGGGGCCTCCACTGAAGCTTTCTTT.